The entry below describes one T cell receptor beta chain. The antigen remains undetermined. This specimen comes from a study of cytomegalovirus exposure and HLA in healthy donors. The CDR3 runs 18 residues. Trimming cost V 4 bases and J 8 bases; bases outside gene matches: 17. The germline V gene encodes CDR1 MDHEN and CDR2 SYDVKM. 60 Vbeta and 13 Jbeta primers were used in PCR. Repertoires were generated with immunoSEQ multiplex PCR, while TCRdb's copy carries only in-frame clones and drops some. The sample lists fewer than 200,000 clones; roughly 80% were seen once. Study results and limitations: TCR beta sequences numbering 15,000 to 20,000 were associated with HLA alleles at 0.05 false discovery rate in a later analysis.

The material sequenced was PBMCs. The chain joins TRBV28 to TRBJ2-1; 10 bases align to TRBD2. This sequence was found in a woman younger than 35 in good health and CMV-seronegative. In DNA form, the CDR3 reads TGTGCCAGCAGTTCCGCCTCTTTACTAGCGGGATCGTTGGATGAGCAGTTCTTC. Residues: CASSSASLLAGSLDEQFF.